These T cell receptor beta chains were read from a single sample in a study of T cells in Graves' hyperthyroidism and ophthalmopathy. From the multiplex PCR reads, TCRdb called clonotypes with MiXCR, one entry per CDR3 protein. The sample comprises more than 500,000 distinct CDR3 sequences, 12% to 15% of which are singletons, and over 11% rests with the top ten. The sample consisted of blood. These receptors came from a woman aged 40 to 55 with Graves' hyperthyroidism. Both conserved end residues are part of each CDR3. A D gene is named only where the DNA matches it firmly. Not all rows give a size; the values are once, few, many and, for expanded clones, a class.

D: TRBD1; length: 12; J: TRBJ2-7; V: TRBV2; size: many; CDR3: CAAGTGGVEQYF; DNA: TGTGCCGCGGGGACAGGGGGTGTCGAGCAGTACTTC
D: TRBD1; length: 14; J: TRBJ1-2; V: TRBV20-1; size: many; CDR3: CSARARGRSYGYTF; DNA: TGCAGTGCTAGAGCTAGGGGGCGATCCTATGGCTACACCTTC
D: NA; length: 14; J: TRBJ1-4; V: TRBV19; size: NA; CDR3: CASSIMRNNEKLFF; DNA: TGTGCCAGTAGTATCATGCGAAATAATGAAAAACTGTTTTTT
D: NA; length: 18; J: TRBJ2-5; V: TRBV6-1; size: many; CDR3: CASSTTSGWAGREETQYF; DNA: TGTGCCAGCAGCACGACGTCGGGGTGGGCAGGACGGGAAGAGACCCAGTACTTC
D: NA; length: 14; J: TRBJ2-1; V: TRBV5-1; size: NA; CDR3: CASSPNGNYNEQFF; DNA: TGCGCCAGCAGCCCGAACGGGAACTACAATGAGCAGTTCTTC
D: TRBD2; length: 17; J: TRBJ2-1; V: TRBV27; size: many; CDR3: CASSLSRSGGSYNEQFF; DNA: TGTGCCAGCAGTTTATCGAGGAGCGGGGGCTCCTACAATGAGCAGTTCTTC
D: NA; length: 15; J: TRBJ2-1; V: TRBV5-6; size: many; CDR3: CASSSVAGKGHEQFF; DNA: TGTGCCAGCAGTTCAGTCGCGGGGAAGGGCCATGAGCAGTTCTTC
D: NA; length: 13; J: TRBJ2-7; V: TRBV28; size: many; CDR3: CASLERGLYEQYF; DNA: TGTGCCAGCCTCGAGCGCGGCCTCTACGAGCAGTACTTC
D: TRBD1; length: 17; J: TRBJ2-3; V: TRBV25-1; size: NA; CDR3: CASSARNRDRGTDTQYF; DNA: TGTGCCAGCAGTGCCAGGAACCGGGACAGGGGTACAGATACGCAGTATTTT
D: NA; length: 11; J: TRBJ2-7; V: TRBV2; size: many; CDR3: CATVLSYEQYF; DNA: TGTGCCACTGTACTATCCTACGAGCAGTACTTC
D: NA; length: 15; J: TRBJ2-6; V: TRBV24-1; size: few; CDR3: CATSDAQSGANVLTF; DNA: TGTGCCACCAGTGATGCACAGTCTGGGGCCAACGTCCTGACTTTC
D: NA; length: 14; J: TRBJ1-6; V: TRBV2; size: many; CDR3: CASSEDGDGSPLHF; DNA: TGTGCCAGCAGTGAGGACGGCGACGGCTCACCCCTCCACTTT
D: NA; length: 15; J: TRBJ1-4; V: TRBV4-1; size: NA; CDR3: CASSQSGENFEKLFF; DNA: TGCGCCAGCAGCCAATCGGGGGAAAATTTCGAAAAACTGTTTTTT
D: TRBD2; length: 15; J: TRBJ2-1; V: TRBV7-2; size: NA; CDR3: CASSYGLAGANEQFF; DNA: TGTGCCAGCAGCTACGGACTAGCGGGAGCCAATGAGCAGTTCTTC
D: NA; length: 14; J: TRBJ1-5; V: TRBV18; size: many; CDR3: CASSNRDGNQPQHF; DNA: TGTGCCAGCTCAAACCGGGACGGTAATCAGCCCCAGCATTTT
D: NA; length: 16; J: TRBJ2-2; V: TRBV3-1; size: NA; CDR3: CASSSAGGKNTGELFF; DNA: TGTGCCAGCAGCTCCGCAGGCGGGAAGAACACCGGGGAGCTGTTTTTT
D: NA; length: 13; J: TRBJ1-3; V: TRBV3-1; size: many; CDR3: CASSPGNGNTIYF; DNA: TGTGCCAGCAGCCCGGGGAATGGAAACACCATATATTTT
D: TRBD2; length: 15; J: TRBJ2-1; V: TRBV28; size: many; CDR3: CASKGLAGVYNEQFF; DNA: TGTGCCAGCAAAGGACTAGCGGGAGTCTACAATGAGCAGTTCTTC
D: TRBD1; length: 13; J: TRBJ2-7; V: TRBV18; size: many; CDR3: CASSPDRAHEQYF; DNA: TGTGCCAGCTCACCGGACAGGGCCCACGAGCAGTACTTC
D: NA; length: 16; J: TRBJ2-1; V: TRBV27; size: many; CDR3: CASSPWDIPLDNEQFF; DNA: TGTGCCAGCAGTCCATGGGACATCCCCTTGGACAATGAGCAGTTCTTC
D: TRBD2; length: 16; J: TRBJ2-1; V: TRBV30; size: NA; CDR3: CAWSVPSGLVGDEQFF; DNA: TGTGCCTGGAGTGTACCGAGCGGACTAGTCGGCGATGAGCAGTTCTTC
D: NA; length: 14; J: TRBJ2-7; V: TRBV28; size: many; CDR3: CASSPGTFFYEQYF; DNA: TGTGCCAGCAGTCCAGGGACGTTCTTCTACGAGCAGTACTTC
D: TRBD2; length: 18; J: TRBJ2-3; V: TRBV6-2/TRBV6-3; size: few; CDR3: CASSYSETSGRGADTQYF; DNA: TGTGCCAGCAGTTACTCGGAAACTAGCGGGAGGGGGGCAGATACGCAGTATTTT
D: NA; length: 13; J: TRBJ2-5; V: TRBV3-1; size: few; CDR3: CASSQAGLETQYF; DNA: TGTGCCAGCAGCCAAGCTGGGCTGGAGACCCAGTACTTC
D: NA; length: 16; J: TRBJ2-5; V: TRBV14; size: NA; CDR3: CASSPLTTQLLETQYF; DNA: TGTGCCAGCAGCCCCCTGACTACCCAATTACTGGAGACCCAGTACTTC
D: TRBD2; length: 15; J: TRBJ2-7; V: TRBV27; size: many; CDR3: CASSRTSGIPYEQYF; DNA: TGTGCCAGCAGTCGGACTAGCGGGATCCCCTACGAGCAGTACTTC
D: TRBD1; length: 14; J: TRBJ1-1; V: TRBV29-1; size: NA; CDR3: CSVGAYRGGTEAFF; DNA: TGCAGCGTTGGGGCTTACAGGGGAGGCACTGAAGCTTTCTTT
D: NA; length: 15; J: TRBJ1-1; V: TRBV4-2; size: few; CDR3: CASSQDRDPNTEAFF; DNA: TGTGCCAGCAGCCAAGACAGGGACCCGAACACTGAAGCTTTCTTT
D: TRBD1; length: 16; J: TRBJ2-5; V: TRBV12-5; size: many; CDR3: CASALLRDRGLETQYF; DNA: TGTGCTAGTGCCCTTCTCCGGGACAGGGGGCTGGAGACCCAGTACTTC
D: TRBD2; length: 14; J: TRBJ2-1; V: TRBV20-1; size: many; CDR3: CSAPGLAKYNEQFF; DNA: TGCAGTGCTCCCGGACTAGCCAAATACAATGAGCAGTTCTTC
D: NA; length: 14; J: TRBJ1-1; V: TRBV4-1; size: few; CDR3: CASSQITSNTEAFF; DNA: TGCGCCAGCAGCCAAATTACGTCCAACACTGAAGCTTTCTTT
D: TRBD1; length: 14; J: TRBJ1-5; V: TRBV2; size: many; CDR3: CASSEGQGVQPQHF; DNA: TGTGCCAGCAGTGAGGGACAGGGGGTTCAGCCCCAGCATTTT
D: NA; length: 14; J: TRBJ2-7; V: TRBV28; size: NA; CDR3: CASTASGASYEQYF; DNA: TGTGCCAGCACCGCCTCCGGGGCCTCCTACGAGCAGTACTTC
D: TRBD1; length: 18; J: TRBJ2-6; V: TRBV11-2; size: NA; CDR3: CASSLGDRGNSGANVLTF; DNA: TGTGCCAGCAGCTTGGGGGACAGGGGGAACTCTGGGGCCAACGTCCTGACTTTC
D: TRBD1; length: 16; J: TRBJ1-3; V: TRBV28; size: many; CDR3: CASSTRDRGRGNTIYF; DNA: TGTGCCAGCAGTACACGTGACAGGGGGCGAGGAAACACCATATATTTT
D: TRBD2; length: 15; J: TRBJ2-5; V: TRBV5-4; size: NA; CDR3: CASSSSTSGSQTQYF; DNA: TGTGCCAGCAGCTCGTCGACTAGCGGGAGTCAGACCCAGTACTTC
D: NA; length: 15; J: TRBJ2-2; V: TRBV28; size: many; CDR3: CASSFAGVDTGELFF; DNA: TGTGCCAGCAGTTTTGCCGGTGTCGACACCGGGGAGCTGTTTTTT
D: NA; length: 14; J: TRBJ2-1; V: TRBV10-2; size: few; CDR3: CASTATLTYNEQFF; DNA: TGCGCCAGCACAGCTACCTTAACCTACAATGAGCAGTTCTTC
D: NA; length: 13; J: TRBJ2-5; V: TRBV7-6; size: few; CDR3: CASSLVPIETQYF; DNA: TGTGCCAGCAGCTTAGTACCAATAGAGACCCAGTACTTC
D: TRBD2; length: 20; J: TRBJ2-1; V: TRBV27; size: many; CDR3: CASSLSYPGLAGVGRDEQFF; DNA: TGTGCCAGCAGTTTATCCTACCCGGGACTAGCGGGCGTTGGTCGCGATGAGCAGTTCTTC
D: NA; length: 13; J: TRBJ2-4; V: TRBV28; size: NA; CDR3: CASTSQAKNIQYF; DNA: TGTGCCAGCACGTCCCAAGCCAAAAACATTCAGTACTTC
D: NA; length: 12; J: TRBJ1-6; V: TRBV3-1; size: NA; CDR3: CASSQLNSPLHF; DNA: TGTGCCAGCAGCCAGCTAAATTCACCCCTCCACTTT
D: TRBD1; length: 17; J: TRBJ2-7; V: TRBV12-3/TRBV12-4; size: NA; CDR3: CASSFFLRDRGNNEQYF; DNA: TGTGCCAGCAGTTTTTTTTTACGGGACAGGGGTAACAACGAGCAGTACTTC
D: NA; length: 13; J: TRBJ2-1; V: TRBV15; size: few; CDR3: CATSTSVYNEQFF; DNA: TGTGCCACCAGCACCTCCGTATACAATGAGCAGTTCTTC
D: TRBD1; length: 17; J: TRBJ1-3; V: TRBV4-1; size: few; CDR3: CASSQTGQGDSGNTIYF; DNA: TGCGCCAGCAGCCAAACCGGACAGGGGGACTCTGGAAACACCATATATTTT
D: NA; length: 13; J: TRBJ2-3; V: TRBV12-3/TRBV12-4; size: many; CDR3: CAITAWGSDTQYF; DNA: TGTGCCATTACCGCCTGGGGATCAGATACGCAGTATTTT
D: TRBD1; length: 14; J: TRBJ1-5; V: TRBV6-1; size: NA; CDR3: CASLDREGQQPQHF; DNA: TGTGCCAGCCTGGACAGGGAAGGTCAACAGCCCCAGCATTTT
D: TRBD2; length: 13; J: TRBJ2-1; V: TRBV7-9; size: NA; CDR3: CASTLATLNEQFF; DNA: TGTGCCAGTACACTAGCGACCTTAAATGAGCAGTTCTTC
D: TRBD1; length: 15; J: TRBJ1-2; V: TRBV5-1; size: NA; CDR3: CASSFSGTGDYGYTF; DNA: TGCGCCAGCAGCTTCTCCGGGACAGGGGACTATGGCTACACCTTC
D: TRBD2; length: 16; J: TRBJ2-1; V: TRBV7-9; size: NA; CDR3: CASSSRGLAGGIEQFF; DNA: TGTGCCAGCAGTTCCAGGGGACTAGCGGGAGGGATTGAGCAGTTCTTC
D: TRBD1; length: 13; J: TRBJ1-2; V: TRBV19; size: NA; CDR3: CASRPRDRGGYTF; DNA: TGTGCCAGTAGACCCCGGGACAGGGGTGGCTACACCTTC
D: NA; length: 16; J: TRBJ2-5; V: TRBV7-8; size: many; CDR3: CASSLDRHRTLETQYF; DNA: TGTGCCAGCAGCTTAGATAGACACCGAACCCTAGAGACCCAGTACTTC
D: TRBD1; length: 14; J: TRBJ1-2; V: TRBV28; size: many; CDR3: CASNPRGSNYGYTF; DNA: TGTGCCAGCAATCCCAGGGGGTCTAACTATGGCTACACCTTC